The sequence of this TCR beta chain was determined in a study of blood T cell repertoires in COVID-19. This CDR3 is 14 amino acids long. CDR1 and CDR2 (germline): MNHEY, SVGAGI. The junction had 15 bases not matched to a gene; V was cut back by 6 bases and J by 16 bases. The method was immunoSEQ multiplex PCR; TCRdb's version includes in-frame clones alone and lacks a portion of them. The data hold about 170,000 clones, with around four fifths observed a single time. Clinical history as reported by participants underpinned cohort assignment. Specimen: PBMCs or T cells enriched from blood (not recorded which). This TCR was sampled from a woman between 45 and 65 years old in a cohort exposed to, infected with or recovered from COVID-19 (not recorded which). The gene calls are TRBV6-5 and TRBJ1-5, with 10 bases matching TRBD1. Here the CDR3 DNA reads TGTGCCAGCAGCACGGGACAGGGGACCGGTTCGTTACATTTT. Translation gives CASSTGQGTGSLHF.